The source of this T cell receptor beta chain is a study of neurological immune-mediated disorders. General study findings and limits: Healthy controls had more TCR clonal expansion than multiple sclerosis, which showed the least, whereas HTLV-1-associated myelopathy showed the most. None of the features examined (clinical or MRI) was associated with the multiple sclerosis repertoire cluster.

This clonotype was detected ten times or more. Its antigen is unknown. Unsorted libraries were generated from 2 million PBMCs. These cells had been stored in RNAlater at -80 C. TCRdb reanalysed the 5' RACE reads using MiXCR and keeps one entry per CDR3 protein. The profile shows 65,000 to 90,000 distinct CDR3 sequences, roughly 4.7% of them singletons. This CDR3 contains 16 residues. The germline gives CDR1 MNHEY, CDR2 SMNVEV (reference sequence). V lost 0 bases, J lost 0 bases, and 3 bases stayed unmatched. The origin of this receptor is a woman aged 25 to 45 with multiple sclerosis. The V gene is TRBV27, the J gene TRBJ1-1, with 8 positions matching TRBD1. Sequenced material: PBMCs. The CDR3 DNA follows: TGTGCCAGCAGTTTATCGACGGACAGGGTGAACACTGAAGCTTTCTTT. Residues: CASSLSTDRVNTEAFF.